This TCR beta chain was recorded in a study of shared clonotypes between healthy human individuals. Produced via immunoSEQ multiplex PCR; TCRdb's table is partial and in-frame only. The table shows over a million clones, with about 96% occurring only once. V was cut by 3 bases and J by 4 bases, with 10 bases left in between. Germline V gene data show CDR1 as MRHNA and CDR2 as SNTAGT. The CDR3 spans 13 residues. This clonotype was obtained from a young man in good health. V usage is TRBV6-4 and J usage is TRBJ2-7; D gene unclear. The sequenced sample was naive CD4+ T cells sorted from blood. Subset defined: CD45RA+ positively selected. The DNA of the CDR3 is TGTGCCAGCAGTGAAAAGACGGTTTACGAGCAGTACTTC. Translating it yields CASSEKTVYEQYF.